These T cell receptor beta chains were read from a single sample in a study of blood T cell repertoires in COVID-19. The assay was immunoSEQ multiplex PCR, and TCRdb's table has in-frame clones only and misses some. The sample shows some 150,000 clones, about four fifths of them seen only once. The sequencing sample was made of peripheral blood. The receptors shown here come from a woman aged 80 or older with acute or convalescent COVID-19. The CDR3 runs from the conserved cysteine through the conserved F or W. Some rows have no size entry. The others give once, few or many, or a class for an expanded clone.

J gene | V gene | clone size | CDR3 protein
TRBJ1-2 | TRBV25-1 | . | CASSKSGTNLFYGYTF
TRBJ1-6 | TRBV19 | few | CASSPAGRGRFGNSPLHF
TRBJ2-7 | TRBV2 | . | CASSEARGGEQYF
TRBJ1-1 | TRBV19 | . | CASSIDPGKNTEAFF
TRBJ2-7 | TRBV5-6 | . | CASSSVTVYEQYF
TRBJ1-1 | TRBV12-3/TRBV12-4 | . | CASTPHGEAFF
TRBJ1-5 | TRBV19 | . | CASSIVAGGNQPQHF
TRBJ2-1 | TRBV5-8 | . | CASSSGLNNEQFF
TRBJ1-2 | TRBV5-1 | . | CASSLLQGEGYTF
TRBJ2-7 | TRBV5-1 | . | CASSFEDSEQYF
TRBJ1-6 | TRBV19 | . | CASSPTGTDNSPLHF
TRBJ2-5 | TRBV7-9 | . | CASSLEAGGQETQYF
TRBJ2-3 | TRBV7-2 | . | CASSLGQVTDTQYF
TRBJ1-2 | TRBV27 | . | CASSRVGGMGWGDYGYTF
TRBJ2-7 | TRBV3-1/TRBV3-2 | . | CASSPPGGTYEQYF
TRBJ1-2 | TRBV4-1 | . | CASSLGGREGGYTF